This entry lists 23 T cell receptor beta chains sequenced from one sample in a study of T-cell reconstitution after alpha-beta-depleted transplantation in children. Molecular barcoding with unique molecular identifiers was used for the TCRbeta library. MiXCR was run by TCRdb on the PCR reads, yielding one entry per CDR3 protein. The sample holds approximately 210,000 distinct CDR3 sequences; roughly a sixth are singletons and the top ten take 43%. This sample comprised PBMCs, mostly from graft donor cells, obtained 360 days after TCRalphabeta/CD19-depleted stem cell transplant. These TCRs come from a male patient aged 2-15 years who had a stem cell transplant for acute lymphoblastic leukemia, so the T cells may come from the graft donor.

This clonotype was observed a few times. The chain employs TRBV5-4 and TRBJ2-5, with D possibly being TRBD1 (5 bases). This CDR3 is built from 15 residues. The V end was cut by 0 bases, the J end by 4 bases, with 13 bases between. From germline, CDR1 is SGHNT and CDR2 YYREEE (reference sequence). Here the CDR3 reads CASSLDSGLRETQYF. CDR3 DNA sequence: TGTGCCAGCAGCTTGGATTCAGGGTTGAGAGAGACCCAGTACTTC.

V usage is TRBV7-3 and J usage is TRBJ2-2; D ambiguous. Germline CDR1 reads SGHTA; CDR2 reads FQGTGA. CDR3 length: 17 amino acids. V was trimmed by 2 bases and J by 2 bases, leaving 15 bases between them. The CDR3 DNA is TGTGCCAGCAGCTTAGTAGGGCCTTCGCTCAACACCGGGGAGCTGTTTTTT. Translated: CASSLVGPSLNTGELFF.

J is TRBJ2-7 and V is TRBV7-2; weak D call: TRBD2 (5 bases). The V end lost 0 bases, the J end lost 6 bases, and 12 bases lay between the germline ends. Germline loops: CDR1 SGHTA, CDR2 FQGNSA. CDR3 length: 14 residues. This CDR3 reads CASSLARASGEQYF. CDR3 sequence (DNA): TGTGCCAGCAGCTTAGCGCGGGCTTCGGGCGAGCAGTACTTC. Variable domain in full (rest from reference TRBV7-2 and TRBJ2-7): GAGVSQSPSNKVTEKGKDVELRCDPISGHTALYWYRQSLGQGLEFLIYFQGNSAPDKSGLPSDRFSAERTGGSVSTLTIQRTQQEDSAVYLCASSLARASGEQYFGPGTRLTVT.

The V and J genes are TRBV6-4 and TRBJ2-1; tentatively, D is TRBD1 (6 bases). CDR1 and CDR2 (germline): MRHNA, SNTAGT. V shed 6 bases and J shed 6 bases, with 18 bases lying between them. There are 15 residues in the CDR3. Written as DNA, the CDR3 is TGTGCCAGCAGCCCAACAGGGACCATCCCCAATGAGCAGTTCTTC. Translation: CASSPTGTIPNEQFF.

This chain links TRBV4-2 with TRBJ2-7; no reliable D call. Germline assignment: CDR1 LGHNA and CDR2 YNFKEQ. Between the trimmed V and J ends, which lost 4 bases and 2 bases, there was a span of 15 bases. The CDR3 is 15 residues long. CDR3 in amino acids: CASSLIDGPPYEQYF. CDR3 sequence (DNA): TGTGCCAGCAGCCTAATTGACGGGCCTCCCTACGAGCAGTACTTC.

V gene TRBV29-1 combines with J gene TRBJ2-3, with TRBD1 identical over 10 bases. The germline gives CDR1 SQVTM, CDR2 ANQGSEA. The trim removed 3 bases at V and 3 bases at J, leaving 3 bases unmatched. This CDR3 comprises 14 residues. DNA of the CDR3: TGCAGCGTTGACTGGACAGGGGGAACAGATACGCAGTATTTT. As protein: CSVDWTGGTDTQYF.

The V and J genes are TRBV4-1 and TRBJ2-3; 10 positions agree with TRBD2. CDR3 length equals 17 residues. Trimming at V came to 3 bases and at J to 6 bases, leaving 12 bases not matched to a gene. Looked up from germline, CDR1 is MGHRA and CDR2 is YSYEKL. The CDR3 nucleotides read TGCGCCAGCAGCCATCGCGGCCAGCGGGGGGGTTCCGATACGCAGTATTTT. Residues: CASSHRGQRGGSDTQYF.

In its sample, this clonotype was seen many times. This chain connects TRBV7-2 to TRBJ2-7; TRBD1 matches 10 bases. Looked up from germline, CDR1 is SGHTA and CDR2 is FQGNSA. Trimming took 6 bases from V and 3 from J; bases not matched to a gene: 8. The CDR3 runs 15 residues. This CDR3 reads CASSQTGGFFYEQYF. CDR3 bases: TGTGCCAGCAGTCAGACAGGGGGCTTTTTCTACGAGCAGTACTTC.

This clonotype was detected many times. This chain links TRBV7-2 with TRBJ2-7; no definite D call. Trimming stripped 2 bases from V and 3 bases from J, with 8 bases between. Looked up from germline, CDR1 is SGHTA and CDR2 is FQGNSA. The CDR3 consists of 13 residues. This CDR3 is CASSLWASYEQYF. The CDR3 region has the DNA TGTGCCAGCAGCTTATGGGCCAGCTACGAGCAGTACTTC.

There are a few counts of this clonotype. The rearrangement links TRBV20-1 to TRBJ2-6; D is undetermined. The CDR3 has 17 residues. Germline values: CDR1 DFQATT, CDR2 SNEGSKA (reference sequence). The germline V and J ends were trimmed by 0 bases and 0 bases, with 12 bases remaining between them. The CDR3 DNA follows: TGCAGTGCTAGAGATTTTGGGTTATCCTCTGGGGCCAACGTCCTGACTTTC. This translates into CSARDFGLSSGANVLTF.

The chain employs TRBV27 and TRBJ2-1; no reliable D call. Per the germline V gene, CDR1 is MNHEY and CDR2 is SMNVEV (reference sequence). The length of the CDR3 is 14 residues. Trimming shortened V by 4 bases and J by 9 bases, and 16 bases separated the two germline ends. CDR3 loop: CASSYTSPVTEQFF. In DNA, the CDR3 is TGTGCCAGCAGTTATACCTCCCCGGTTACTGAGCAGTTCTTC.

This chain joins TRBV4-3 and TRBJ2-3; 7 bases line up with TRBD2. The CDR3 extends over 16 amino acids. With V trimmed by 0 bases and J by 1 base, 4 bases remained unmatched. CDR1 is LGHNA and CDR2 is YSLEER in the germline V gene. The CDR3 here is CASSQDRAGGTDTQYF. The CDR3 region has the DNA TGCGCCAGCAGCCAAGACCGGGCGGGGGGCACAGATACGCAGTATTTT.

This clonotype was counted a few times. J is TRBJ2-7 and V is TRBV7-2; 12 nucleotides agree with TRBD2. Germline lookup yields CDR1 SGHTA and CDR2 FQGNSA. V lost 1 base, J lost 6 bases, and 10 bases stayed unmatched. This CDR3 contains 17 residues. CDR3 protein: CASSLGNLAGGPSEQYF. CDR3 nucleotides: TGTGCCAGCAGCTTAGGAAACCTAGCGGGAGGGCCTTCCGAGCAGTACTTC.

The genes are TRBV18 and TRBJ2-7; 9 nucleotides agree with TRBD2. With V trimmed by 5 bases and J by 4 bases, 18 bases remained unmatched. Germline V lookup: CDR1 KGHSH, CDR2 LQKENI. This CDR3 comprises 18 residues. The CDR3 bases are TGTGCCAGCTCAGAGACTAGCGGATTCCAGTTGAAACGGTACGAGCAGTACTTC. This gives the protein CASSETSGFQLKRYEQYF.

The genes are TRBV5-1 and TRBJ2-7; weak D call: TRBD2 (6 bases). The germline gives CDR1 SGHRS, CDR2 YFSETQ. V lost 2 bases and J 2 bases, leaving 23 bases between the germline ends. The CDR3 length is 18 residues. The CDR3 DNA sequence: TGCGCCAGCAGCTTATCAATATCCCAGGACTACTCGCCCTACGAGCAGTACTTC. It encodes CASSLSISQDYSPYEQYF.

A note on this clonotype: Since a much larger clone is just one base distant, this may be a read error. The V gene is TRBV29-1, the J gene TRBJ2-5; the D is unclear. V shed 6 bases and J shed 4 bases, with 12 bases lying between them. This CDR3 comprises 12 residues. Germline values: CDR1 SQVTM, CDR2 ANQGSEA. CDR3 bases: TGCAGCGTATCCTCCCTACCAGAGACCCAGTACTTC. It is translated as CSVSSLPETQYF.

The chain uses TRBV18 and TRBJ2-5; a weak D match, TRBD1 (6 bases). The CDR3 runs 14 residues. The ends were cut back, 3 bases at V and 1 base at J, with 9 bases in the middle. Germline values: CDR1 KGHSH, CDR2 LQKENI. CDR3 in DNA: TGTGCCAGCTCACCCCAGGACAGCCAAGAGACCCAGTACTTC. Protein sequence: CASSPQDSQETQYF.

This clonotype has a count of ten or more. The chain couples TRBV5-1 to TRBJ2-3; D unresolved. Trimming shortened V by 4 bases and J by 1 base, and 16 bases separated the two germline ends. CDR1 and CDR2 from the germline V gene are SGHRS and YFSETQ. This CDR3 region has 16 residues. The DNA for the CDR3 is TGCGCCAGCAGCCAATTACCGATTCTCCGCACAGATACGCAGTATTTT. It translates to CASSQLPILRTDTQYF.

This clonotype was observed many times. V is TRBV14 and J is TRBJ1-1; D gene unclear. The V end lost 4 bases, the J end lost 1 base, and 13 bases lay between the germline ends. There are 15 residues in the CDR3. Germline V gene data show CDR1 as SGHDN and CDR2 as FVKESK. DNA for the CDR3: TGTGCCAGCAGCCCCATCGGCCCCGGGAACACTGAAGCTTTCTTT. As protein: CASSPIGPGNTEAFF.

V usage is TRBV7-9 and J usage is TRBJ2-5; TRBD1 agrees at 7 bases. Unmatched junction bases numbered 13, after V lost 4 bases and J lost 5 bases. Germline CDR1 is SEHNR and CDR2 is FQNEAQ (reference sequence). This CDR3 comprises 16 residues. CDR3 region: CASSSEWDRHGETQYF. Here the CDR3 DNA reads TGTGCCAGCAGCTCCGAATGGGACAGACACGGGGAGACCCAGTACTTC.

The CDR3 reads CASSSNRDPPYNEQFF. Written as DNA, the CDR3 is TGCGCCAGCAGCTCCAACCGGGACCCGCCCTACAATGAGCAGTTCTTC. The chain uses TRBV5-1 and TRBJ2-1; perhaps D is TRBD1 or TRBD2 (5 bases each). This CDR3 is 16 amino acids long. The germline V gene encodes CDR1 SGHRS and CDR2 YFSETQ. Between the trimmed V and J ends, which lost 3 bases and 2 bases, there was a span of 15 bases.

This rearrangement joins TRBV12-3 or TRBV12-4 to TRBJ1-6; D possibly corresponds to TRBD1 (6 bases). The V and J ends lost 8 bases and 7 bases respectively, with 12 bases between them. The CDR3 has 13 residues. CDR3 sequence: CASHDRLNSPLHF. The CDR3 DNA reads TGTGCCAGCCACGACAGGCTCAATTCACCCCTCCACTTT.

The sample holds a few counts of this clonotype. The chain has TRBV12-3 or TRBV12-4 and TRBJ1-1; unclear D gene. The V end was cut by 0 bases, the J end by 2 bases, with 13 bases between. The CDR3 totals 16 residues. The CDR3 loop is CASSLAVGGENTEAFF. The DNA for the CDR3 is TGTGCCAGCAGTTTAGCGGTTGGCGGAGAAAACACTGAAGCTTTCTTT.